The 10 T cell receptor beta chains below all came from one sample that was sequenced in a study of patients and donors after allogeneic stem cell transplantation. TCRdb re-called the RT-PCR reads through MiXCR, storing one row per CDR3 protein. The data show about 110,000 distinct CDR3 sequences, around 33% seen once. The specimen was blood, either unsorted or a sorted T cell fraction (not recorded which). These receptors all come from a human donor who was either an allogeneic HSCT recipient or a stem cell or donor lymphocyte infusion donor (not recorded which). It is not recorded whose cells these are; they may come from a transplant donor.

The chain employs TRBV14 and TRBJ1-6, with D hard to call. The CDR3 is 14 residues long. V lost 1 base and J 9 bases, leaving 10 bases between the germline ends. Germline values: CDR1 SGHDN, CDR2 FVKESK. Here the CDR3 DNA reads TGTGCCAGCAGCCAAGCCCCAAAAACTTCACCCCTCCACTTT. Amino acids: CASSQAPKTSPLHF.

The rearrangement links TRBV10-2 to TRBJ2-3; no clear D. The CDR3 is 15 residues long. V lost 2 bases and J lost 0, with 9 bases in between. CDR1 and CDR2 (germline): WSHSY, SAAADI. The CDR3 coding sequence is TGCGCCAGCAGTGAGATAGCAGTTAGCACAGATACGCAGTATTTT. Translated: CASSEIAVSTDTQYF.

The V call is TRBV20-1, the J call TRBJ2-3; D gene ambiguous. With 6 bases removed from V and 2 bases from J, the gap between germline ends came to 6 bases. This CDR3 contains 11 residues. CDR1 DFQATT and CDR2 SNEGSKA come from the germline V gene (reference sequence). The DNA for the CDR3 is TGCAGTGCGGGCAACACAGATACGCAGTATTTT. It encodes CSAGNTDTQYF.

This clonotype was seen only a few times. The V call is TRBV28, the J call TRBJ1-2; no firm D call. Germline CDR1 reads MDHEN; CDR2 reads SYDVKM. The V end lost 7 bases, the J end lost 0 bases, and 15 bases lay between the germline ends. The CDR3 has 15 amino acids. The CDR3 DNA sequence: TGTGCCAGCACCTCTCCGGGTTACTCTAACTATGGCTACACCTTC. Protein: CASTSPGYSNYGYTF.

This clonotype has more than one count but fewer than ten. DNA of the CDR3: TGTGCCAGCAGTTTATTCCAGGGGACCGGGGAGCTGTTTTTT. This translates into CASSLFQGTGELFF. V gene TRBV28 combines with J gene TRBJ2-2, with a tentative D call TRBD1 (6 bases). There are 14 residues in the CDR3. V lost 1 base, J lost 5 bases, and 8 bases lay in between. In germline, CDR1 is MDHEN, CDR2 SYDVKM.

The chain uses TRBV6-6 and TRBJ2-7, with 9 bases aligning to TRBD1. Germline V gene data show CDR1 as MNHNY and CDR2 as SVGAGI (reference sequence). V gave up 6 bases and J gave up 4 bases; unmatched junction bases: 7. This CDR3 spans 14 amino acids. CDR3 in DNA: TGTGCCAGCAGGACCGGGACAGGGAAATACGAGCAGTACTTC. Its protein is CASRTGTGKYEQYF.

This clonotype has just a few counts. The chain couples TRBV4-2 to TRBJ2-3, with TRBD2 identical over 8 bases. V gave up 7 bases and J gave up 2 bases; unmatched junction bases: 8. The CDR3 covers 15 residues. The germline V gene has CDR1 LGHNA and CDR2 YNFKEQ. The CDR3 loop is CASKVSSGSTDTQYF. The CDR3 nucleotides read TGTGCCAGCAAGGTTTCTAGCGGGTCCACAGATACGCAGTATTTT.

The chain joins TRBV20-1 to TRBJ2-1, with unresolved D. The CDR3 is 13 amino acids. CDR1 is DFQATT and CDR2 is SNEGSKA in the germline V gene (reference sequence). V lost 2 bases to trimming and J lost 7 bases, with 12 bases between them. CDR3 amino acids: CSARSSGVNEQFF. CDR3 bases: TGCAGTGCTAGATCTAGTGGGGTAAATGAGCAGTTCTTC.

The chain recombines TRBV11-1 with TRBJ2-4; the match to TRBD2 covers 9 bases. With 2 bases clipped from V and 5 bases from J, the junction kept 13 bases outside the gene matches. The CDR3 is 18 residues long. CDR1 is SGHAT, CDR2 FQDESV, per germline (reference sequence). CDR3 sequence: CASSLSIAAGGRENIQYF. The CDR3 nucleotides read TGTGCCAGCAGCTTAAGTATCGCCGCGGGAGGGCGGGAAAACATTCAGTACTTC.

In its sample, this clonotype was seen a few times. The chain has TRBV7-9 and TRBJ1-4, with 7 nucleotides matching TRBD1. After removal of 5 bases from V and 2 bases from J, the junction contained 2 bases not matched to a gene. The CDR3 contains 14 residues. Germline CDR1 reads SEHNR; CDR2 reads FQNEAQ (reference sequence). CDR3 sequence reads: CASSTGATNEKLFF. The DNA for the CDR3 is TGTGCCAGCAGCACAGGGGCTACTAATGAAAAACTGTTTTTT.